The clone carrying this T cell receptor beta chain was seen a single time. The sample is drawn from a study of T cells in tuberculosis. About the research overall: The T cells targeted glucose monomycolate, a mycobacterial lipid, via CD1B.

Profiling relied on immunoSEQ multiplex PCR, and the TCRdb table lists in-frame clones only, not all of them. This sample has 50,000 or so clones, with roughly 86% found just once. The V end lost 4 bases, the J end lost 1 base, and 13 bases lay between the germline ends. The germline CDR1 and CDR2 sequences are LNHDA and SQIVND (reference sequence). CDR3 length equals 15 residues. After thawing and overnight rest, PBMC were stained with GMM-loaded CD1B tetramer, viability dye and anti-CD3 for sorting. The CD1B tetramers carried C32 glucose monomycolate purified from Rhodococcus equi. Approximately 91,000 tetramer-negative cells were sorted from each donor.

The sequenced sample consisted of CD1b-GMM tetramer-negative cells sorted from PBMCs. The chain has TRBV19 and TRBJ1-1, with D perhaps matching TRBD1 (5 bases). This clonotype was sampled from an adult woman with latent tuberculosis. The CDR3 sequence is CASSTPWGGNTEAFF. CDR3 nucleotide sequence: TGTGCCAGTAGTACCCCCTGGGGGGGGAACACTGAAGCTTTCTTT.